This TCR beta chain was documented in a study of T cells in women clearing cervical HPV infection. Study-wide background: Case blood was drawn when the lesion was first found; control blood after infection became undetectable. Cases' blood sampling followed lesion detection by median about 150 days (90 to 200). Study-wide results and limits: It is unknown whether associations predate infection; no effector/memory or HPV-specific sorting. CIN3+ cases had significantly higher TCR repertoire richness than controls, but evenness did not differ.

Only in-frame clones appear in the TCRdb table, and some are missing; sequencing was by immunoSEQ multiplex PCR. This table lists some 39,000 clones. The J segment lost 4 bases and the V segment lost 5 bases, leaving 11 bases of the junction unmatched. This CDR3 spans 16 amino acids. Per germline, CDR1 SNHLY and CDR2 FYNNEI. Note on this clone: Its matching antigen is unknown. The read ends 3 residues early relative to the CDR3; the germline J gene fills the gap.

The source is a woman aged 18 to 75 with a cervical HPV16 infection that either progressed to CIN3+ or cleared (not recorded which). The chain recombines TRBV2 with TRBJ2-1, with TRBD2 identical over 7 bases. The sequencing sample was made of blood buffy coat. The CDR3 bases that were read are TGTGCCAGCAGTACCCGGGCCAGCGGGGTGTACAATGAG. It is translated as CASSTRASGVYNE. The entire CDR3 protein is CASSTRASGVYNEQFF.